The clone carrying this TCR beta chain was observed at least ten times. Its target is unknown. Diagnosis relied on clinical symptoms, serum thyroxine, TRAb, thyroid ultrasound and orbital computed tomography. CDR1 is LNHDA, CDR2 SQIVND, per germline (reference sequence). Unmatched junction bases numbered 7, after V lost 4 bases and J lost 9 bases. The CDR3 is 15 residues long. As the template, RNA transcripts were used to amplify TCR beta CDR3 regions. In the first round, RT-PCR was carried out with HTBI primers, and a multiplex PCR formed the second round. TCRdb analysed the multiplex PCR reads with MiXCR anew, one entry per CDR3 protein. The sample has about 660,000 distinct CDR3 sequences; more than 40% are singletons. These data belong to a study of Graves' ophthalmopathy and Graves' hyperthyroidism. Study-level background: Peripheral blood sampling occurred at initial diagnosis, before any treatment.

General study points: Prediction of ophthalmopathy progression reached approximately 64% sensitivity and about 72% specificity. Most expanded clonotypes from thyroid (those above 0.001 frequency) were also found in blood.

This receptor was identified in an adult man with Graves' ophthalmopathy. The chain employs TRBV19 and TRBJ1-6; TRBD1 agrees at 9 bases. The sample taken for sequencing was peripheral blood. This chain's CDR3 is CASSNRDRDSSPLHF. CDR3 nucleotides: TGTGCCAGTAGTAATCGGGACAGGGATAGTTCACCCCTCCACTTT. The full variable domain, completed using reference TRBV19 and TRBJ1-6, is DGGITQSPKYLFRKEGQNVTLSCEQNLNHDAMYWYRQDPGQGLRLIYYSQIVNDFQKGDIAEGYSVSREKKESFPLTVTSAQKNPTAFYLCASSNRDRDSSPLHFGNGTRLTVT.